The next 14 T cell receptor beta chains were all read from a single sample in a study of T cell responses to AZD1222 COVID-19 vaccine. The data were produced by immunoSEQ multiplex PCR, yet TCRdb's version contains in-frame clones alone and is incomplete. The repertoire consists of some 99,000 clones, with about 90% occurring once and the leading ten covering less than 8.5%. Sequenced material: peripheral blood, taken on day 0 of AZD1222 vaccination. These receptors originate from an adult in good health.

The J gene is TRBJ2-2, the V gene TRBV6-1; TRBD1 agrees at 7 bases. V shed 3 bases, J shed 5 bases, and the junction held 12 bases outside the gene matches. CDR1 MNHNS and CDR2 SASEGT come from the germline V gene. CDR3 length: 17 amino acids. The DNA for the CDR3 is TGTGCCAGCAGTGAGTGGTCACAGGGGACCGCAACCGGGGAGCTGTTTTTT. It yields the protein CASSEWSQGTATGELFF.

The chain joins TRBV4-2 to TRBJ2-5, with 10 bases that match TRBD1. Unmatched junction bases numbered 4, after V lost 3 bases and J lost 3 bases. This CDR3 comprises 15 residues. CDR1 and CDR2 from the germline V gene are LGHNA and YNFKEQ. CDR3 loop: CASSQGTGEEETQYF. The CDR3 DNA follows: TGTGCCAGCAGCCAGGGGACAGGGGAGGAAGAGACCCAGTACTTC.

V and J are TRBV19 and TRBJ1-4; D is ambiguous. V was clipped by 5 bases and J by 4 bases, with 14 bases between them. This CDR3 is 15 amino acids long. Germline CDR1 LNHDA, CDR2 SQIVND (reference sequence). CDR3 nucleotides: TGTGCCAGTAGTCGTAAGGGAGAACTTAATGAAAAACTGTTTTTT. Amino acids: CASSRKGELNEKLFF.

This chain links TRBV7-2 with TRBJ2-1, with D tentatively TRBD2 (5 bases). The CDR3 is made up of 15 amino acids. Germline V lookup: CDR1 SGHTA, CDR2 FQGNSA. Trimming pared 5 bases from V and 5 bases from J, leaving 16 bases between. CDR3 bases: TGTGCCAGCAGCGAGATATGGGAGAGCGACAATGAGCAGTTCTTC. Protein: CASSEIWESDNEQFF.

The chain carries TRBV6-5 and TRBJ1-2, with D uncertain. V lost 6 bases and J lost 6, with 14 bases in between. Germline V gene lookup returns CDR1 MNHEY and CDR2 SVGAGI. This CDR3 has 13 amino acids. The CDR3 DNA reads TGTGCCAGCAGACGTATCCTATGGGATGGCTACACCTTC. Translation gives CASRRILWDGYTF.

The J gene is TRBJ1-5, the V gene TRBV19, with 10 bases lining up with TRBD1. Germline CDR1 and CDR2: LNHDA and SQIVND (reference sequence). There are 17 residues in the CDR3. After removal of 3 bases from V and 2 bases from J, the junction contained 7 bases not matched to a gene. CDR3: CASSITGTGEGNQPQHF. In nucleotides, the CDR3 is TGTGCCAGTAGTATCACCGGGACAGGGGAAGGCAATCAGCCCCAGCATTTT.

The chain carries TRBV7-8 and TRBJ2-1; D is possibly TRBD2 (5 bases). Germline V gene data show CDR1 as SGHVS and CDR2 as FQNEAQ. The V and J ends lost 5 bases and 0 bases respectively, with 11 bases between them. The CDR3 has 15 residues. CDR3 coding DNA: TGTGCCAGCAGCGTAAGCCGGGGCTCCTACAATGAGCAGTTCTTC. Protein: CASSVSRGSYNEQFF. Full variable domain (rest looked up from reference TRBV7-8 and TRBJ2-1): GAGVSQSPRYKVAKRGQDVALRCDPISGHVSLFWYQQALGQGPEFLTYFQNEAQLDKSGLPSDRFFAERPEGSVSTLKIQRTQQEDSAVYLCASSVSRGSYNEQFFGPGTRLTVL.

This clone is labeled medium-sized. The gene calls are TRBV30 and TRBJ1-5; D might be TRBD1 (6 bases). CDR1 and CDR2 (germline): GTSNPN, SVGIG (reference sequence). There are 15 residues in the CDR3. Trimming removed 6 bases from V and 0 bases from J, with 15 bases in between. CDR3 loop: CACTEDSYSNQPQHF. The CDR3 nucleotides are TGTGCCTGTACCGAGGACAGTTATAGCAATCAGCCCCAGCATTTT. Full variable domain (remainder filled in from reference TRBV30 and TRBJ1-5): SQTIHQWPATLVQPVGSPLSLECTVEGTSNPNLYWYRQAAGRGLQLLFYSVGIGQISSEVPQNLSASRPQDRQFILSSKKLLLSDSGFYLCACTEDSYSNQPQHFGDGTRLSIL.

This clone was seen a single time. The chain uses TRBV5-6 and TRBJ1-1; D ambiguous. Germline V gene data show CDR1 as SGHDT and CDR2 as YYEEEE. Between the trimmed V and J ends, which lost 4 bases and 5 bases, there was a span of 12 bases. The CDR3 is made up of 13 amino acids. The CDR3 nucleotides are TGTGCCAGCAGCCCGGCACGGGGAACTGAAGCTTTCTTT. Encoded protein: CASSPARGTEAFF.

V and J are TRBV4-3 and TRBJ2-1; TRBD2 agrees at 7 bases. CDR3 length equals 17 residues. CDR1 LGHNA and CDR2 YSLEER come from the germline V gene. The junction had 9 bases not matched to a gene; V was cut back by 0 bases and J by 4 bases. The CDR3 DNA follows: TGCGCCAGCAGCCAAGATTTAATCCTAGCGGTATACAATGAGCAGTTCTTC. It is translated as CASSQDLILAVYNEQFF.

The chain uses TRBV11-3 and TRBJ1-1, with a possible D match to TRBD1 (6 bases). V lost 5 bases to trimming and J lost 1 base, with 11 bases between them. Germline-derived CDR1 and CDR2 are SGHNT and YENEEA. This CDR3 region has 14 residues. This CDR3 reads CASSPGARNTEAFF. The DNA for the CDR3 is TGTGCCAGCAGCCCAGGGGCCCGGAACACTGAAGCTTTCTTT.

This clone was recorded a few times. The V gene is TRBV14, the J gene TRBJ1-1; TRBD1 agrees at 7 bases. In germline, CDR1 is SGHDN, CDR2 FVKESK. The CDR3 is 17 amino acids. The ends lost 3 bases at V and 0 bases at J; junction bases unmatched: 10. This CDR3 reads CASSHGARGIVNTEAFF. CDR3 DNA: TGTGCCAGCAGCCACGGCGCCAGGGGGATCGTGAACACTGAAGCTTTCTTT.

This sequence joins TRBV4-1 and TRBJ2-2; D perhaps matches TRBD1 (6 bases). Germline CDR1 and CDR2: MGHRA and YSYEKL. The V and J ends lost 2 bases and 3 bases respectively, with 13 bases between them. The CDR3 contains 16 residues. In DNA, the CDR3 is TGCGCCAGCAGCCAACGGGACACCTGGGACACCGGGGAGCTGTTTTTT. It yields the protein CASSQRDTWDTGELFF.

DNA for the CDR3: TGTGCCAGCAGTGCGGGGGACAGGGCTTTAACTAATGAAAAACTGTTTTTT. Encoded protein: CASSAGDRALTNEKLFF. This chain links TRBV25-1 with TRBJ1-4; 9 nucleotides align to TRBD1. The J segment lost 1 base and the V segment lost 4 bases, leaving 7 bases of the junction unmatched. Germline lookup yields CDR1 MGHDK and CDR2 SYGVNS. The CDR3 consists of 17 residues. Looking up the rest from reference TRBV25-1 and TRBJ1-4 gives the full variable domain: EADIYQTPRYLVIGTGKKITLECSQTMGHDKMYWYQQDPGMELHLIHYSYGVNSTEKGDLSSESTVSRIRTEHFPLTLESARPSHTSQYLCASSAGDRALTNEKLFFGSGTQLSVL.